This T cell receptor beta chain was retrieved from a study of cytomegalovirus exposure and HLA in healthy donors. General study results and limits: Other equally common chains were less clonally expanded than HLA-associated TCR beta chains, a later analysis showed. As a later analysis showed, a missense DCLRE1C variant was linked to trimming of TCR beta V- and J-genes.

Details on this clone: Its antigen is not identified.

The PCR was carried out with 60 Vbeta primers and 13 Jbeta primers. Only in-frame clones appear in the TCRdb table, and some are missing; sequencing was by immunoSEQ multiplex PCR. Of tens of thousands of clones detected, 60% to 85% appear once; the ten largest clones hold 5%. From germline, CDR1 is LNHNV and CDR2 YYDKDF (reference sequence). V was clipped by 5 bases and J by 0 bases; unmatched bases: 4. This CDR3 has 15 residues. Sample: PBMCs. The clonotype was recovered from a male donor in good health and CMV-seropositive. The chain links TRBV15 to TRBJ1-5; TRBD1 matches at 7 bases. CDR3 in amino acids: CATSGGQDSNQPQHF. In DNA, the CDR3 is TGTGCCACCAGCGGCGGACAGGATAGCAATCAGCCCCAGCATTTT. Full variable domain (outside the CDR3, taken from reference TRBV15 and TRBJ1-5): DAMVIQNPRYQVTQFGKPVTLSCSQTLNHNVMYWYQQKSSQAPKLLFHYYDKDFNNEADTPDNFQSRRPNTSFCFLDIRSPGLGDTAMYLCATSGGQDSNQPQHFGDGTRLSIL.